This TCR beta chain was retrieved from a study of T-cell memory formation after mild COVID-19. General observations from the study: Mostly located in CM and EM were contracting CD4+ clones, with contracting CD8+ clones located in EMRA. The finding that pre-infection memory included some responding clones suggested that cross-reactive memory joined. What remained unconfirmed was the SARS-CoV-2 specificity of second-wave clones peaking on day 37.

The CDR3 length is 12 residues. V was clipped by 6 bases and J by 5 bases, with 13 bases between them. Germline V gene sequence: CDR1 DFQATT, CDR2 SNEGSKA (reference sequence). This clonotype was observed a handful of times. Its antigen is unknown. TCRdb re-derived calls from the 5' RACE reads in MiXCR, one entry per CDR3 protein. The sample has roughly 140,000 distinct CDR3 sequences; more than 13% are singletons. The sequence was obtained from an adult woman who had mild COVID-19 (a few samples of this study predate the infection). Cell type and time point are not known. The V and J genes are TRBV20-1 and TRBJ2-5; D gene unclear. The sequenced sample consisted of PBMCs or a T cell subset sorted from them (not recorded which). As DNA, the CDR3 is TGCAGTGCCCTTTCGCATCGGGAGACCCAGTACTTC. Translating gives CSALSHRETQYF.